This T cell receptor (beta chain) comes out of a study of spatial heterogeneity in lung cancer. There are many counts of this clonotype. The time point was: sample taken at primary tumor resection. Germline CDR1 MDHEN, CDR2 SYDVKM. CDR3 length: 15 amino acids. V was pared by 1 base and J by 5 bases, with 14 bases between. One entry per CDR3 protein results from TCRdb running MiXCR on the 5' RACE reads. This sample has 25,000 or so distinct CDR3 sequences, with approximately 4.8% found just once. The origin of this receptor is a male donor with early-stage non-small cell lung cancer. Source: PBMCs, taken at surgery. The chain couples TRBV28 to TRBJ1-2, with D perhaps matching TRBD1 (5 bases). CDR3 region: CASSLYGAGGYGYTF. The CDR3, as DNA: TGTGCCAGCAGTTTATACGGAGCGGGGGGGTATGGCTACACCTTC.